The present entry profiles one T cell receptor beta chain with its context. Its antigen is not identified. This entry is derived from a study of T cell responses to AZD1222 COVID-19 vaccine. Study-wide findings and caveats: Researchers took repertoire samples only after the peak T cell response had come. Once two AZD1222 doses were given, Spike-specific TCR breadth and depth went up. Regions left unmutated in variants are reportedly the target of nearly half of spike-specific TCRs.

Using immunoSEQ multiplex PCR, the repertoire was profiled, and TCRdb retains in-frame clones only, with some absent. The sample lists fewer than 150,000 clones; around 91% were seen once. Sequences were derived from peripheral blood, sampled 28 days after the second AZD1222 dose. The clonotype was recovered from an adult who received the AZD1222 COVID-19 vaccine.

Written as DNA, the CDR3 is TGTGCCAGCACTAGAGGGACAGGGGGCCTCAGGGGATCACGCTACACCTTC. Translating it yields CASTRGTGGLRGSRYTF. V usage is TRBV28 and J usage is TRBJ1-2; 12 bases align to TRBD1. Germline trimming cut 7 bases from V and 9 bases from J; bases unmatched to any gene: 18. Germline V gene sequence: CDR1 MDHEN, CDR2 SYDVKM. This CDR3 has 17 residues.